Listed below are T cell receptor beta chains from one sample, sequenced in a study of blood T cell repertoires in COVID-19. Generated by immunoSEQ multiplex PCR, the TCRdb table keeps only in-frame clones and is missing some. Here the sample spans about 52,000 clones, around 91% being singletons. Specimen: peripheral blood. The receptors were sampled from a human donor in a cohort sampled during active COVID-19. CDR3s include the opening cysteine and the closing phenylalanine or tryptophan. D genes are given only for firm matches. The size field is filled for only some rows; it gives once, few, many or a size class.

j_call clone_size v_call d_call cdr3_aa cdr3_nt
TRBJ2-2 NA TRBV5-4 TRBD2 CASRLAGSNTGELFF TGTGCCAGCAGACTAGCGGGATCGAACACCGGGGAGCTGTTTTTT
TRBJ2-2 NA TRBV27 NA CASSFLTGLNTGELFF TGTGCCAGCAGCTTTCTGACGGGACTGAACACCGGGGAGCTGTTTTTT
TRBJ1-3 NA TRBV9 NA CASSVSFSGNTIYF TGTGCCAGCAGCGTAAGCTTCTCTGGAAACACCATATATTTT
TRBJ1-3 NA TRBV19 TRBD1 CASTITGERNTIYF TGTGCCAGTACCATTACAGGGGAACGAAACACCATATATTTT
TRBJ1-5 NA TRBV18 TRBD1 CASSPTRDRVAQHF TGTGCCAGCTCACCAACGCGGGACAGGGTGGCCCAGCATTTT
TRBJ1-2 NA TRBV19 TRBD1 CASSRDRGYGYTF TGTGCCAGTAGTAGGGACAGGGGATATGGCTACACCTTC
TRBJ2-7 NA TRBV19 NA CASSRARDSYEQYF TGTGCCAGTAGCCGGGCCAGGGATTCCTACGAGCAGTACTTC
TRBJ2-1 NA TRBV18 NA CASSPQGIAEQFF TGTGCCAGCTCACCACAGGGGATCGCTGAGCAGTTCTTC
TRBJ1-2 NA TRBV14 NA CASSQDRIGYTF TGTGCCAGCAGCCAAGACAGAATCGGCTACACCTTC
TRBJ2-1 NA TRBV6-6 TRBD2 CASTPLAGEINEQFF TGTGCCAGCACCCCCCTAGCGGGAGAAATCAATGAGCAGTTCTTC
TRBJ2-3 once TRBV5-1 TRBD2 CASSIAGGTSDTQYF TGCGCCAGCAGCATAGCGGGAGGGACCTCAGATACGCAGTATTTT
TRBJ1-5 once TRBV18 NA CASSLRGSELPQHF TGTGCCAGCTCACTGCGGGGGTCCGAGTTGCCCCAGCATTTT
TRBJ1-4 once TRBV5-1 TRBD1 CASSLTPGQGAYNEKLFF TGCGCCAGCAGCTTAACACCGGGACAGGGGGCGTATAATGAAAAACTGTTTTTT
TRBJ2-7 NA TRBV6-6 NA CASQGRGRSSYEQYF TGTGCCAGCCAGGGTAGGGGCCGAAGCTCCTACGAGCAGTACTTC
TRBJ2-3 NA TRBV5-6 NA CASSSVGGRANTDTQYF TGTGCCAGCAGCTCCGTAGGTGGGAGAGCTAACACAGATACGCAGTATTTT
TRBJ2-3 NA TRBV7-9 NA CASSLSGTDTQYF TGTGCCAGCAGCTTAAGCGGGACAGATACGCAGTATTTT
TRBJ2-1 NA TRBV27 NA CASSLSRGHNEQFF TGTGCCAGCAGTTTAAGCAGGGGTCACAATGAGCAGTTCTTC
TRBJ2-7 NA TRBV15 TRBD1 CATSRAGQGVFNEQYF TGTGCCACCAGCAGGGCGGGACAGGGGGTTTTCAACGAGCAGTACTTC
TRBJ2-1 NA TRBV30 NA CACREDTYNEQFF TGTGCCTGCCGTGAGGACACTTACAATGAGCAGTTCTTC
TRBJ1-1 few TRBV4-1 TRBD1 CASSQFRGANTEAFF TGCGCCAGCAGCCAATTCAGGGGGGCGAACACTGAAGCTTTCTTT
TRBJ2-1 NA TRBV5-4 TRBD2 CASSLGRGRSTGEQFF TGTGCCAGCAGCTTGGGGCGGGGGAGGTCCACCGGGGAGCAGTTCTTC
TRBJ2-7 NA TRBV28 NA CASSPPGLLYEQYF TGTGCCAGCAGTCCCCCGGGACTTCTCTACGAGCAGTACTTC
TRBJ2-1 NA TRBV5-8 TRBD2 CASTPVAGGYNEQFF TGTGCCAGCACCCCGGTTGCGGGAGGGTACAATGAGCAGTTCTTC
TRBJ2-5 once TRBV11-2 TRBD2 CASSKPRTSRETQYF TGTGCCAGCAGCAAGCCCAGGACTAGTCGAGAGACCCAGTACTTC
TRBJ1-5 NA TRBV7-7 TRBD1 CASSSNPRQGGDQPQHF TGTGCTAGCAGCTCAAACCCCCGGCAGGGGGGCGATCAGCCCCAGCATTTT
TRBJ2-3 NA TRBV7-2 NA CASSFRRATDTQYF TGTGCCAGCAGCTTCCGCAGGGCCACAGATACGCAGTATTTT
TRBJ2-5 NA TRBV5-1 TRBD1 CASSFPPGQGGETQYF TGCGCCAGCAGCTTTCCCCCGGGACAGGGTGGAGAGACCCAGTACTTC
TRBJ2-4 NA TRBV6-5 TRBD1 CASDRGDKNIQYF TGTGCCAGCGACAGGGGGGACAAAAACATTCAGTACTTC
TRBJ2-7 once TRBV5-4 NA CASSPGQSVPYEQYF TGTGCCAGCAGCCCCGGACAGTCTGTACCCTACGAGCAGTACTTC
TRBJ2-1 NA TRBV5-1 TRBD1 CASSFRRTGSSYEQFF TGCGCCAGCAGCTTTAGGAGGACAGGGTCATCGTATGAGCAGTTCTTC
TRBJ2-7 NA TRBV5-4 TRBD1 CASSAETGVDEQYF TGTGCCAGCAGCGCGGAGACAGGGGTTGACGAGCAGTACTTC
TRBJ1-2 NA TRBV10-3 TRBD1 CAISPLEGAGGYTF TGTGCCATCAGTCCCCTCGAGGGGGCGGGTGGCTACACCTTC
TRBJ2-1 once TRBV7-6 NA CASSRRDTAYNEQFF TGTGCCAGCAGTCGCCGGGACACTGCCTACAATGAGCAGTTCTTC
TRBJ1-5 NA TRBV5-8 NA CASSDDTGKSQPQHF TGTGCCAGCAGCGATGATACAGGGAAGAGTCAGCCCCAGCATTTT
TRBJ2-7 NA TRBV5-6 NA CASSLLGEEGEQYF TGTGCCAGCAGCTTGCTGGGGGAGGAGGGCGAGCAGTACTTC
TRBJ2-1 NA TRBV6-5 TRBD1 CASTSQGAVNEQFF TGTGCCAGCACGAGTCAGGGGGCTGTAAATGAGCAGTTCTTC
TRBJ2-7 NA TRBV5-4 TRBD2 CASSLGLAGVNEQYF TGTGCCAGCAGCTTGGGACTAGCGGGAGTTAATGAGCAGTACTTC
TRBJ1-6 NA TRBV2 NA CASNWRVGNSPLHF TGTGCCAGCAACTGGCGGGTGGGTAATTCACCCCTCCACTTT
TRBJ2-7 NA TRBV7-9 TRBD2 CASSSPGLAGAGEQYF TGTGCCAGCAGCTCACCGGGACTAGCGGGAGCAGGTGAGCAGTACTTC
TRBJ2-3 NA TRBV19 TRBD1 CASSAFGTGSFADTQYF TGTGCCAGTAGTGCATTCGGGACAGGGTCATTTGCAGATACGCAGTATTTT
TRBJ1-2 NA TRBV5-6 NA CASSLAGGDDYGYTF TGTGCCAGCAGCTTGGCTGGGGGCGATGACTATGGCTACACCTTC
TRBJ2-7 NA TRBV6-5 NA CASSYGGGEQYF TGTGCCAGCAGTTACGGTGGGGGGGAGCAGTACTTC
TRBJ2-2 NA TRBV3-1/TRBV3-2 NA CASSQGGLTGELFF TGTGCCAGCAGCCAAGGCGGATTAACCGGGGAGCTGTTTTTT